The next 32 T cell receptor beta chains were all read from a single sample in a study of T cells in Graves' hyperthyroidism and ophthalmopathy. Template material for amplifying TCR beta CDR3 regions consisted of RNA transcripts. In the first-round RT-PCR of the TCR CDR3, the HTBI primer set was used. TCRdb redid the calling of the multiplex PCR reads with MiXCR, one entry per CDR3 protein. The data contain about 400,000 distinct CDR3 sequences, 11% to 15% of them seen just once; the ten biggest clones take up 25% to 30%. Specimen: blood. Receptors originate from a man aged 50-60 years with Graves' ophthalmopathy.

This clonotype has a count of ten or more. V is TRBV28 and J is TRBJ2-5, with 7 nucleotides matching TRBD1. This CDR3 has 13 amino acids. The J segment lost 5 bases and the V segment lost 8 bases, leaving 8 bases of the junction unmatched. Germline V gives CDR1 MDHEN, CDR2 SYDVKM. As DNA, the CDR3 is TGTGCCAGCGATACAGGGGACGGCGAGACCCAGTACTTC. Protein sequence: CASDTGDGETQYF. Full variable domain (missing parts from reference TRBV28 and TRBJ2-5): DVKVTQSSRYLVKRTGEKVFLECVQDMDHENMFWYRQDPGLGLRLIYFSYDVKMKEKGDIPEGYSVSREKKERFSLILESASTNQTSMYLCASDTGDGETQYFGPGTRLLVL.

This clonotype was seen only a few times. The chain is built from TRBV5-4 and TRBJ2-2, with TRBD2 as a possible D gene (7 bases). CDR3 length: 16 residues. With 2 bases removed from V and 4 bases from J, the gap between germline ends came to 15 bases. The germline V gene has CDR1 SGHNT and CDR2 YYREEE (reference sequence). The CDR3 sequence is CASSLGGGPGTGELFF. The DNA for the CDR3 is TGTGCCAGCAGCTTAGGGGGAGGGCCGGGCACCGGGGAGCTGTTTTTT.

Many counts were recorded for this clonotype. The chain is built from TRBV7-8 and TRBJ1-4; possibly TRBD1 for D (6 bases). Germline V lookup: CDR1 SGHVS, CDR2 FQNEAQ. Trimming removed 4 bases at V and 4 bases at J, with 13 bases between. The CDR3 consists of 15 residues. CDR3 in amino acids: CASSSRGQFNEKLFF. CDR3 nucleotide sequence: TGTGCCAGCAGCTCCAGGGGCCAGTTTAATGAAAAACTGTTTTTT. The complete variable domain, with remaining parts taken from reference TRBV7-8 and TRBJ1-4, reads GAGVSQSPRYKVAKRGQDVALRCDPISGHVSLFWYQQALGQGPEFLTYFQNEAQLDKSGLPSDRFFAERPEGSVSTLKIQRTQQEDSAVYLCASSSRGQFNEKLFFGSGTQLSVL.

In the case of this clonotype: This clone may be a read error of a much larger clone one base away. V usage is TRBV3-1 and J usage is TRBJ1-5; tentatively, D is TRBD1 (5 bases). Germline-derived CDR1 and CDR2 are LGHDT and YNNKEL (reference sequence). The CDR3 loop spans 14 amino acids. CDR3 DNA sequence: TGTACCAGCAGCCAAGTGTCTGGGGACCAGCCCCAGCATTTT. Its protein product is CTSSQVSGDQPQHF.

This clonotype came up many times. This chain joins TRBV5-8 and TRBJ2-3; 8 bases are shared with TRBD2. This CDR3 is 17 amino acids long. Unmatched junction bases numbered 11, after V lost 3 bases and J lost 2 bases. Germline V gives CDR1 SGHTS, CDR2 YDEGEE. CDR3 sequence reads: CASSYGGVAGPTDTQYF. The CDR3 nucleotides are TGTGCCAGCAGCTACGGGGGGGTAGCGGGACCCACAGATACGCAGTATTTT.

This clonotype showed up many times. The gene calls are TRBV20-1 and TRBJ2-1; D tentatively reads TRBD1 or TRBD2 (5 bases each). The CDR3 runs 16 residues. V was shortened by 8 bases and J by 1 base, with 21 bases between the two germline ends. Per the germline V gene, CDR1 is DFQATT and CDR2 is SNEGSKA (reference sequence). As DNA, the CDR3 is TGCAGTATTTATTTGGGGGTGGGACCGTCCTACAATGAGCAGTTCTTC. Translation gives CSIYLGVGPSYNEQFF.

This clonotype was found a few times. The V and J genes are TRBV6-1 and TRBJ2-2; D call uncertain. CDR1 and CDR2 from the germline V gene are MNHNS and SASEGT. This CDR3 has 12 amino acids. V was clipped by 4 bases and J by 5 bases, with 5 bases between them. CDR3 loop: CASSAGTGELFF. The CDR3 DNA follows: TGTGCCAGCAGTGCCGGGACCGGGGAGCTGTTTTTT.

This clonotype was recorded at least ten times. The rearrangement uses TRBV6-6 and TRBJ2-7, with a tentative D call TRBD2 (6 bases). Trimming removed 2 bases at V and 2 bases at J, with 25 bases between. Germline-derived CDR1 and CDR2 are MNHNY and SVGAGI (reference sequence). The CDR3 loop spans 19 amino acids. The CDR3 sequence is CASSYRRIVSRLVTYEQYF. The CDR3, as DNA: TGTGCCAGCAGTTACCGTCGTATAGTTTCGAGACTAGTTACCTACGAGCAGTACTTC.

The chain carries TRBV12-3 or TRBV12-4 and TRBJ2-5, with TRBD2 identical over 14 bases. J lost 2 bases, V lost 3 bases, and 11 bases had no gene match. The CDR3 is 19 residues long. The CDR3 reads CASSFLPGLAGVEQETQYF. For the CDR3, the DNA is TGTGCCAGCAGTTTCCTACCGGGACTAGCGGGAGTAGAACAAGAGACCCAGTACTTC.

This clonotype was counted ten times or more. The chain links TRBV30 to TRBJ1-1; D might be TRBD1 (5 bases). The germline V gene encodes CDR1 GTSNPN and CDR2 SVGIG (reference sequence). CDR3 length equals 12 residues. The ends were cut back, 5 bases at V and 5 bases at J, with 12 bases in the middle. The CDR3 DNA follows: TGTGCCTGGGGACGGGGGGGAACTGAAGCTTTCTTT. Its protein is CAWGRGGTEAFF.

The chain joins TRBV9 to TRBJ1-2; D is undetermined. The V gene's germline CDR1 is SGDLS and CDR2 YYNGEE. V lost 1 base, J lost 5 bases, and 9 bases lay in between. The length of the CDR3 is 13 residues. The CDR3 spells CASSVSAGYGYTF. CDR3 coding DNA: TGTGCCAGCAGCGTAAGTGCCGGGTATGGCTACACCTTC.

Comments on this clonotype: A read error may be the cause here, since a much bigger clone is one base away. The chain uses TRBV27 and TRBJ2-7; D is ambiguous. The CDR3 runs 15 residues. The germline gives CDR1 MNHEY, CDR2 SMNVEV (reference sequence). CDR3 coding DNA: TGTGCCAGCAGTTTATCGAGTGTTGAAACCTACGAGCAGCACTTC. Translation: CASSLSSVETYEQHF.

This clonotype was seen repeatedly, ten times or more. The chain employs TRBV20-1 and TRBJ2-1; 9 bases fit TRBD2. This CDR3 contains 14 residues. Losses at the gene ends were 6 bases for V and 8 bases for J; bases not matched to a gene: 11. CDR1 and CDR2 from the germline V gene are DFQATT and SNEGSKA (reference sequence). CDR3 residues: CSAPTGSGSHEQFF. In DNA, the CDR3 is TGCAGTGCCCCGACGGGTAGCGGGAGCCATGAGCAGTTCTTC.

This clonotype was seen at least ten times. The chain uses TRBV19 and TRBJ1-1; the D gene is possibly TRBD1 (6 bases). V was clipped by 5 bases and J by 8 bases, with 27 bases between them. From germline, CDR1 is LNHDA and CDR2 SQIVND (reference sequence). The CDR3 is 17 amino acids. This CDR3 reads CASSGRGASILKQEAFF. DNA for the CDR3: TGTGCCAGTAGTGGCCGGGGGGCGTCAATACTAAAGCAAGAAGCTTTCTTT.

This clonotype was counted ten times or more. The V gene is TRBV3-1, the J gene TRBJ2-5, with 11 bases that match TRBD2. Germline V lookup: CDR1 LGHDT, CDR2 YNNKEL (reference sequence). The trim removed 4 bases at V and 3 bases at J, leaving 10 bases unmatched. The CDR3 consists of 17 residues. CDR3 sequence (DNA): TGTGCCAGCAGCCGATTAGCGGGAGGGCCCAAAGAAGAGACCCAGTACTTC. As protein: CASSRLAGGPKEETQYF.

The CDR3 is CASSVGIRREGRDTQYF. In DNA, the CDR3 is TGTGCCAGCAGCGTAGGCATCCGGCGGGAGGGCAGGGATACGCAGTATTTT. V and J are TRBV9 and TRBJ2-3; 9 positions agree with TRBD2. Trimming cost V 0 bases and J 6 bases; bases outside gene matches: 11. CDR1 is SGDLS and CDR2 is YYNGEE in the germline V gene. This CDR3 region has 17 residues.

This clonotype has only a few counts. The gene calls are TRBV3-1 and TRBJ2-7, with 7 bases matching TRBD2. Germline V lookup: CDR1 LGHDT, CDR2 YNNKEL (reference sequence). This CDR3 comprises 16 residues. The J segment lost 1 base and the V segment lost 4 bases, leaving 10 bases of the junction unmatched. CDR3 loop: CASSPRGAGPSYEQYF. DNA of the CDR3: TGTGCCAGCAGCCCCCGGGGAGCGGGACCTTCCTACGAGCAGTACTTC.

The chain recombines TRBV7-6 with TRBJ2-7; D might be TRBD1 (6 bases). The CDR3 covers 16 residues. Per germline, CDR1 SGHVS and CDR2 FNYEAQ. V was shortened by 5 bases and J by 3 bases, with 20 bases between the two germline ends. CDR3 amino acids: CASSPRQQGSFYEQYF. CDR3 DNA: TGTGCCAGCAGCCCTCGCCAACAGGGAAGCTTCTACGAGCAGTACTTC.

This clonotype was seen ten or more times. This rearrangement joins TRBV5-1 to TRBJ2-1; TRBD2 matches at 7 bases. CDR1 SGHRS and CDR2 YFSETQ come from the germline V gene. The CDR3 runs to 14 residues. Trimming cost V 3 bases and J 4 bases; bases outside gene matches: 4. CDR3: CASSSGGGYNEQFF. The DNA for the CDR3 is TGCGCCAGCAGCTCTGGGGGAGGGTACAATGAGCAGTTCTTC.

This clonotype was counted at least ten times. J is TRBJ2-3 and V is TRBV3-1; D may be TRBD2 (5 bases). Germline V gives CDR1 LGHDT, CDR2 YNNKEL (reference sequence). The V end lost 4 bases, the J end lost 2 bases, and 16 bases lay between the germline ends. This CDR3 spans 16 amino acids. CDR3 nucleotides: TGTGCCAGCAGCCGCTCGGTAGGCGGGCTCACAGATACGCAGTATTTT. Its protein product is CASSRSVGGLTDTQYF.

This clonotype was found many times. This chain links TRBV13 with TRBJ1-5; D gene uncertain. With 1 base removed from V and 3 bases from J, the gap between germline ends came to 7 bases. Per the germline V gene, CDR1 is PRHDT and CDR2 is FYEKMQ (reference sequence). The CDR3 sequence is 14 residues long. The CDR3 sequence: CASSLVQINQPQHF. In nucleotides, the CDR3 is TGTGCCAGCAGCTTAGTACAGATCAATCAGCCCCAGCATTTT.

This clonotype was counted ten times or more. This chain connects TRBV11-3 to TRBJ2-6; D unclear. V lost 8 bases to trimming and J lost 0 bases, with 8 bases between them. Germline V gene sequence: CDR1 SGHNT, CDR2 YENEEA. The CDR3 length is 14 residues. The CDR3 DNA reads as TGTGCCAGCCGGAGAGTCTCTGGGGCCAACGTCCTGACTTTC. This codes for CASRRVSGANVLTF.

This clonotype was observed many times. This rearrangement joins TRBV29-1 to TRBJ1-4; no clear D. Germline lookup yields CDR1 SQVTM and CDR2 ANQGSEA. The CDR3 contains 11 residues. Trimming shortened V by 7 bases and J by 7 bases, and 10 bases separated the two germline ends. The CDR3 coding sequence is TGCAGCGCCAAAACGGGTGAAAAACTGTTTTTT. It encodes CSAKTGEKLFF.

The J gene is TRBJ1-5, the V gene TRBV19; D is perhaps TRBD1 (5 bases). With 2 bases removed from V and 2 bases from J, the gap between germline ends came to 10 bases. Germline assignment: CDR1 LNHDA and CDR2 SQIVND (reference sequence). This CDR3 comprises 15 residues. The CDR3 region is CASSITGAGNQPQHF. CDR3 in DNA: TGTGCCAGTAGTATAACCGGGGCAGGCAATCAGCCCCAGCATTTT.

This clonotype was seen repeatedly, ten times or more. The J gene is TRBJ2-3, the V gene TRBV11-2; D gene uncertain. V shed 5 bases and J shed 4 bases, with 13 bases lying between them. Germline V gives CDR1 SGHAT, CDR2 FQNNGV. The CDR3 length is 14 residues. The CDR3 DNA reads TGTGCCAGCAGCCTTATGGGTTTCGCAGATACGCAGTATTTT. It is translated as CASSLMGFADTQYF.

This clonotype showed up just a few times. This rearrangement joins TRBV30 to TRBJ1-2; a weak D match, TRBD1 (6 bases). The germline V and J ends were trimmed by 4 bases and 8 bases, with 26 bases remaining between them. There are 16 residues in the CDR3. Germline-derived CDR1 and CDR2 are GTSNPN and SVGIG (reference sequence). CDR3 coding DNA: TGTGCCTGGATCGAGGTGGGGGGCCCCCGGAGGAGCGGCTACACCTTC. Its translation: CAWIEVGGPRRSGYTF.

This clonotype showed up many times. This chain connects TRBV7-9 to TRBJ2-6; D unresolved. V lost 6 bases and J lost 4, with 7 bases in between. CDR3 length equals 13 residues. Germline CDR1 and CDR2: SEHNR and FQNEAQ (reference sequence). CDR3: CASSAKGANVLTF. Written as DNA, the CDR3 is TGTGCCAGCAGTGCGAAGGGGGCCAACGTCCTGACTTTC.

The V and J genes are TRBV19 and TRBJ2-1; D might be TRBD2 (5 bases). V dropped 3 bases and J dropped 3 bases, with 12 bases sitting between them. The CDR3 runs 15 residues. Germline CDR1 LNHDA, CDR2 SQIVND (reference sequence). In DNA form, the CDR3 reads TGTGCCAGTAGTATGGGTAGGGAGCTCTACAATGAGCAGTTCTTC. It codes for CASSMGRELYNEQFF.

V and J are TRBV19 and TRBJ2-7; TRBD1 matches 10 bases. In germline, CDR1 is LNHDA, CDR2 SQIVND (reference sequence). After removal of 10 bases from V and 4 bases from J, the junction contained 7 bases not matched to a gene. The CDR3 is made up of 13 amino acids. CDR3 loop: CAKLGQGTYEQYF. In nucleotides, the CDR3 is TGTGCCAAGCTGGGACAGGGGACGTACGAGCAGTACTTC.

This clonotype was detected ten times or more. The genes are TRBV12-3 or TRBV12-4 and TRBJ2-3; 10 bases agree with TRBD2. The length of the CDR3 is 16 residues. V shed 8 bases, J shed 4 bases, and the junction held 12 bases outside the gene matches. The CDR3 bases are TGTGCCAGCGCCGATCATAGCGGGAGGTTCCCAGATACGCAGTATTTT. Translated, it gives CASADHSGRFPDTQYF.

This clonotype was counted many times. The chain has TRBV7-9 and TRBJ2-7; maybe TRBD2 (5 bases). The germline gives CDR1 SEHNR, CDR2 FQNEAQ (reference sequence). This CDR3 is 13 amino acids long. V was clipped by 6 bases and J by 5 bases, with 14 bases between them. The CDR3 is CASRPGSYDEQYF. DNA for the CDR3: TGTGCCAGCAGGCCGGGGAGTTATGACGAGCAGTACTTC.

Ten or more counts support this clonotype. This chain joins TRBV18 and TRBJ2-1; TRBD2 aligns across 8 bases. V shed 2 bases, J shed 6 bases, and the junction held 12 bases outside the gene matches. Germline CDR1 is KGHSH and CDR2 is LQKENI. This CDR3 is 17 amino acids long. This chain's CDR3 is CASSPNKVAGMLNEQFF. In DNA form, the CDR3 reads TGTGCCAGCTCACCAAACAAAGTAGCGGGGATGCTCAATGAGCAGTTCTTC. The full variable domain, rest sourced from reference TRBV18 and TRBJ2-1, is NAGVMQNPRHLVRRRGQEARLRCSPMKGHSHVYWYRQLPEEGLKFMVYLQKENIIDESGMPKERFSAEFPKEGPSILRIQQVVRGDSAAYFCASSPNKVAGMLNEQFFGPGTRLTVL.